This T cell receptor (beta chain) came from a study of blood T cell repertoires in COVID-19. V gave up 4 bases and J gave up 0 bases, with 7 bases separating them. Per the germline V gene, CDR1 is WNHNN and CDR2 is SYGVQD (reference sequence). The CDR3 length is 13 residues. Clones were sequenced by immunoSEQ multiplex PCR, and TCRdb holds only the in-frame ones, with some missing. There are about 89,000 clones in the sample; approximately 89% occur only once, and around 2.3% lies in the top ten. The V gene is TRBV10-1, the J gene TRBJ2-7, with D unresolved. Input material: peripheral blood. This TCR came from a human donor with active COVID-19. The donor label of this sample is uncertain. CDR3: CASSVSGSYEQYF. CDR3 sequence (DNA): TGCGCCAGCAGTGTATCCGGCTCCTACGAGCAGTACTTC.